These 3 T cell receptor delta chains originate from one sample sequenced in a study of γδ T cells in repeated Plasmodium falciparum infection. TCRdb applied CATT to the multiplex PCR reads for clone calling. The top ten hold more than 9% of the sample, which has tens of thousands of delta-chain clones, roughly 0.9% seen once. Flow sorting of PBMC yielded separate Vgamma9/Vdelta2+ and Vdelta2-negative gammadelta T cell populations for bulk repertoire analysis. The sequencing sample was made of gamma-delta T cells from blood. Receptor source: a pool of human donors (malaria-infected and uninfected, not separated).

In its sample, this clone was seen many times. A far larger clone lies a single base away; this is likely a read error. The same CDR3 arises from other DNA sequences in this sample as well. For the V gene the call is TRDV2; the J gene has no call; the table's D call of TRDD3 was not tested on the DNA. Germline CDR1 GEAIGNYY, CDR2 EKD. This CDR3 comprises 18 residues. The CDR3 loop is CACDRCVLGDTYTDKLIF. In nucleotides, the CDR3 is TGTGCCTGTGACCGCTGCGTACTGGGGGATACTTACACCGATAAACTTATCTTT.

Remarks on this clone: This probably arose from a read error, given a far larger clone one base away. The same CDR3 is also encoded by other DNA sequences in this sample. The V and J genes are TRDV2 and TRDJ1; tentatively, D is TRDD3 (6 bases). TCRdb offers no J gene call, so here the DNA was matched to germline to obtain one. This CDR3 region has 16 residues. CDR1 GEAIGNYY and CDR2 EKD come from the germline V gene. The CDR3 sequence is CACAFTGKDFTDKLIF. The DNA for the CDR3 is TGCGCCTGTGCGTTTACTGGGAAAGACTTCACCGATAAACTCATCTTT.

About this clone: The protein given by TCRdb reflects a much larger clone and differs at residue 17 from this DNA's translation, likely from a read error; the protein shown is the DNA's translation. The V gene corresponds to TRDV2; no J gene was called; whether TRDD3, the table's D call, matches the DNA was not checked. CDR1 and CDR2 from the germline V gene are GEAIGNYY and EKD. The CDR3 loop spans 18 amino acids. CDR3 in DNA: TGTGCCTGTGACAAATTGGAACTGGGGGATATCGACACCGATAAACTCACCTTT. Protein sequence: CACDKLELGDIDTDKLTF.